A single sample gave rise to the 23 T cell receptor beta chains below, sequenced in a study of blood T cell repertoires in COVID-19 (dated by TCRdb to the early 2020s). Libraries were made using the immunoSEQ multiplex PCR assay. What TCRdb holds here is the immuneACCESS table cut down to in-frame rearrangements. Part of the clones is not present; checked against another copy, under half of the missing clones reflect an unresolved V gene, and the others are unexplained. The sample has more than 250,000 clones on record, about 90% of them singletons. The ten largest clonotypes hold approximately 5% of the sample. The material sequenced was PBMCs or T cells enriched from blood (not recorded which). All receptors derive from a woman aged 25 to 45 who had recovered from COVID-19.

This clone showed up just once. The chain is built from TRBV30 and TRBJ1-1; unclear D gene. The V and J ends lost 0 bases and 10 bases respectively, with 12 bases between them. The CDR3 loop spans 12 amino acids. Germline V gene lookup returns CDR1 GTSNPN and CDR2 SVGIG (reference sequence). This CDR3 is CAWSVREVGAFF. CDR3 nucleotides: TGTGCCTGGAGTGTACGAGAGGTCGGAGCTTTCTTT.

The CDR3 region is CASSLVGGGIETQYF. DNA of the CDR3: TGTGCCAGCAGCTTAGTTGGCGGGGGGATTGAGACCCAGTACTTC. The chain links TRBV7-9 to TRBJ2-5, with TRBD2 identical over 8 bases. Germline lookup yields CDR1 SEHNR and CDR2 FQNEAQ (reference sequence). Germline trimming cut 1 base from V and 5 bases from J; bases unmatched to any gene: 6. The CDR3 is made up of 15 amino acids.

The chain couples TRBV10-3 to TRBJ1-4; a possible D gene is TRBD1 (5 bases). The CDR3 runs to 13 residues. Germline V gene data show CDR1 as ENHRY and CDR2 as SYGVKD. The V end was cut by 6 bases, the J end by 8 bases, with 13 bases between. The CDR3 loop is CAIRAGLGEKLFF. The CDR3 DNA follows: TGTGCCATCAGAGCGGGGCTTGGGGAAAAACTGTTTTTT.

V is TRBV7-2 and J is TRBJ1-1; D ambiguous. Trimming cost V 5 bases and J 1 base, with 11 bases left between them. The CDR3 is 14 residues long. Germline V gene sequence: CDR1 SGHTA, CDR2 FQGNSA. CDR3: CASSPVAANTEAFF. CDR3 nucleotide sequence: TGTGCCAGCAGCCCCGTCGCGGCGAACACTGAAGCTTTCTTT.

This clone was seen just once. The chain has TRBV4-1 and TRBJ1-2; TRBD1 matches at 8 bases. The ends lost 1 base at V and 8 bases at J; junction bases unmatched: 3. The CDR3 runs to 13 residues. Germline CDR1 and CDR2: MGHRA and YSYEKL. The CDR3 DNA is TGCGCCAGCAGCCAAGTTGGACAGGGAGGCTACACCTTC. It codes for CASSQVGQGGYTF.

The chain combines TRBV7-2 with TRBJ2-7, with 11 bases identical to TRBD1. This CDR3 contains 15 residues. The germline V gene has CDR1 SGHTA and CDR2 FQGNSA. The ends lost 4 bases at V and 1 base at J; junction bases unmatched: 3. The CDR3: CASSWDRGSSYEQYF. Here the CDR3 DNA reads TGTGCCAGCAGCTGGGACAGGGGGTCTTCCTACGAGCAGTACTTC.

In its sample, this clone was seen a few times. J is TRBJ2-1 and V is TRBV5-8; TRBD1 matches 7 bases. The CDR3 totals 18 residues. V gave up 1 base and J gave up 0 bases; unmatched junction bases: 10. The germline V gene encodes CDR1 SGHTS and CDR2 YDEGEE. The CDR3 reads CASSLRKGGARSYNEQFF. The CDR3 DNA follows: TGTGCCAGCAGCTTGAGGAAAGGGGGCGCTCGCTCCTACAATGAGCAGTTCTTC.

This clone was seen a handful of times. This chain links TRBV5-4 with TRBJ1-3; D unclear. CDR3 length equals 15 residues. CDR1 is SGHNT and CDR2 is YYREEE in the germline V gene (reference sequence). Trimming stripped 0 bases from V and 0 bases from J, with 7 bases between. DNA of the CDR3: TGTGCCAGCAGCTTGGACGCGTACTCTGGAAACACCATATATTTT. This translates into CASSLDAYSGNTIYF.

DNA of the CDR3: TGTGCCAGCAGGGAATACAGGGGGTTTGGCTACACCTTC. Translation: CASREYRGFGYTF. J is TRBJ1-2 and V is TRBV12-3 or TRBV12-4, with 8 positions matching TRBD1. Germline trimming cut 6 bases from V and 7 bases from J; bases unmatched to any gene: 7. The CDR3 runs 13 residues.

The chain has TRBV25-1 and TRBJ2-2, with TRBD1 identical over 8 bases. This CDR3 spans 14 amino acids. V shed 5 bases, J shed 5 bases, and the junction held 4 bases outside the gene matches. Looked up from germline, CDR1 is MGHDK and CDR2 is SYGVNS. CDR3 sequence reads: CASSHTGGTGELFF. Here the CDR3 DNA reads TGTGCCAGCAGTCATACAGGGGGTACCGGGGAGCTGTTTTTT. Supplemented by reference TRBV25-1 and TRBJ2-2, the full variable domain reads EADIYQTPRYLVIGTGKKITLECSQTMGHDKMYWYQQDPGMELHLIHYSYGVNSTEKGDLSSESTVSRIRTEHFPLTLESARPSHTSQYLCASSHTGGTGELFFGEGSRLTVL.

This clone was found once. The chain employs TRBV14 and TRBJ1-2; tentative D call: TRBD1 (5 bases). Germline lookup yields CDR1 SGHDN and CDR2 FVKESK. The CDR3 length is 15 residues. V was shortened by 1 base and J by 7 bases, with 16 bases between the two germline ends. The CDR3 DNA is TGTGCCAGCAGCCAAGTGGCGGGGGAAACGGCTGGCTACACCTTC. Translated, it gives CASSQVAGETAGYTF.

V gene TRBV14 combines with J gene TRBJ1-1; no firm D call. CDR3 length: 15 residues. V dropped 3 bases and J dropped 4 bases, with 15 bases sitting between them. CDR1 is SGHDN, CDR2 FVKESK, per germline. The DNA for the CDR3 is TGTGCCAGCAGCCAGACGCTCAGGCGGGCCACTGAAGCTTTCTTT. It encodes CASSQTLRRATEAFF.

This clone was observed a few times. The chain couples TRBV13 to TRBJ2-7; 8 bases fit TRBD1. CDR1 PRHDT and CDR2 FYEKMQ come from the germline V gene (reference sequence). The CDR3 has 13 amino acids. V gave up 5 bases and J gave up 5 bases; unmatched junction bases: 5. In nucleotides, the CDR3 is TGTGCCAGCAGCCCTCCGGACAGGGACGAGCAGTACTTC. Its translation: CASSPPDRDEQYF. Using reference TRBV13 and TRBJ2-7 for the parts outside the CDR3, the full variable domain is AAGVIQSPRHLIKEKRETATLKCYPIPRHDTVYWYQQGPGQDPQFLISFYEKMQSDKGSIPDRFSAQQFSDYHSELNMSSLELGDSALYFCASSPPDRDEQYFGPGTRLTVT.

CDR3 DNA sequence: TGTGCCAGCAGCGTAGCCCAGATGAACACTGAAGCTTTCTTT. Translating gives CASSVAQMNTEAFF. The rearrangement uses TRBV9 and TRBJ1-1; D not certain. The V end lost 0 bases, the J end lost 0 bases, and 6 bases lay between the germline ends. From germline, CDR1 is SGDLS and CDR2 YYNGEE. There are 14 residues in the CDR3.

This clone came up once. The chain is built from TRBV6-5 and TRBJ2-7; 8 nucleotides line up with TRBD2. CDR1 and CDR2 from the germline V gene are MNHEY and SVGAGI. V gave up 0 bases and J gave up 4 bases; unmatched junction bases: 5. The CDR3 has 15 residues. In DNA form, the CDR3 reads TGTGCCAGCAGTTACTCGGTGGCTAGCGGGTACGAGCAGTACTTC. This sequence encodes CASSYSVASGYEQYF.

The chain employs TRBV7-9 and TRBJ1-2; D might be TRBD1 (5 bases). V was pared by 0 bases and J by 1 base, with 18 bases between. CDR1 SEHNR and CDR2 FQNEAQ come from the germline V gene (reference sequence). The CDR3 length is 18 residues. This CDR3 is CASSLAGGAGSHNYGYTF. The CDR3 DNA is TGTGCCAGCAGCTTAGCCGGCGGGGCAGGCTCTCATAACTATGGCTACACCTTC.

This clone was observed a handful of times. V gene TRBV13 combines with J gene TRBJ1-5; perhaps TRBD1 as D (5 bases). V was cut by 1 base and J by 11 bases, with 9 bases left in between. Germline loops: CDR1 PRHDT, CDR2 FYEKMQ (reference sequence). There are 12 residues in the CDR3. The CDR3 region is CASSLAGSAQHF. CDR3 DNA: TGTGCCAGCAGCTTAGCAGGGTCGGCCCAGCATTTT.

This chain uses TRBV3-1 (or the pseudogene TRBV3-2) with TRBJ2-7; no firm D call. The CDR3 runs to 12 residues. Trimming shortened V by 2 bases and J by 3 bases, and 5 bases separated the two germline ends. Germline values: CDR1 LGHDT, CDR2 YNNKEL (reference sequence). The CDR3: CASSQNYYEQYF. The DNA for the CDR3 is TGTGCCAGCAGCCAAAACTACTACGAGCAGTACTTC.

The J gene is TRBJ1-2, the V gene TRBV3-1 (or the pseudogene TRBV3-2); 7 bases are a match to TRBD1. V lost 5 bases, J lost 4 bases, and 13 bases stayed unmatched. From germline, CDR1 is LGHDT and CDR2 YNNKEL (reference sequence). CDR3 length: 16 residues. The CDR3 region has the DNA TGTGCCAGCAGCGTCAGGGGGGATCAGGGTAGCTATGGCTACACCTTC. Protein product: CASSVRGDQGSYGYTF.

This clone appeared many times. This chain joins TRBV3-1 (or the pseudogene TRBV3-2) and TRBJ2-7, with a tentative D call TRBD1 (6 bases). Trimming took 4 bases from V and 7 from J, leaving 17 bases between them. Per germline, CDR1 LGHDT and CDR2 YNNKEL (reference sequence). This CDR3 is built from 14 residues. CDR3 region: CASSPGRGAGEQYF. Here the CDR3 DNA reads TGTGCCAGCAGCCCCGGCAGGGGCGCGGGTGAGCAGTACTTC.

This sequence joins TRBV11-3 and TRBJ2-5, with 7 bases lining up with TRBD1. This CDR3 has 14 residues. Germline lookup yields CDR1 SGHNT and CDR2 YENEEA. With V trimmed by 5 bases and J by 2 bases, 5 bases remained unmatched. The CDR3: CASSMGQTQETQYF. The CDR3 nucleotides are TGTGCCAGCAGCATGGGACAGACACAAGAGACCCAGTACTTC.

The chain uses TRBV2 and TRBJ1-6, with TRBD1 identical over 11 bases. The CDR3 contains 16 residues. The V gene's germline CDR1 is SNHLY and CDR2 FYNNEI. Trimming removed 7 bases from V and 7 bases from J; junction bases left unmatched: 9. This CDR3 reads CASIWTGGARNSPLHF. The CDR3 DNA is TGTGCCAGCATTTGGACAGGGGGCGCGAGAAATTCACCCCTCCACTTT.

The chain recombines TRBV2 with TRBJ2-3; TRBD1 agrees at 12 bases. The ends lost 6 bases at V and 3 bases at J; junction bases unmatched: 4. CDR1 is SNHLY and CDR2 is FYNNEI in the germline V gene. The CDR3 length is 15 residues. CDR3 nucleotides: TGTGCCAGCAGCAGGGACAGGGGGCGAACAGATACGCAGTATTTT. Residues: CASSRDRGRTDTQYF.